This TCR beta chain is from a study of Tregs in tolerant kidney transplant recipients. Regarding the study as a whole: Some patients' samples used different primers over time, so nucleotide sequences weren't comparable.

About this clone: Its antigen is still unknown.

Assay used: immunoSEQ multiplex PCR; TCRdb lists only in-frame clones, some missing. The repertoire holds over 85,000 clones, with approximately 94% as singletons. J lost 7 bases, V lost 4 bases, and 4 bases had no gene match. This CDR3 is 15 amino acids long. Germline CDR1 reads MNHEY; CDR2 reads SVGAGI. This TCR was recovered from a human donor who received a combined kidney and bone marrow transplant. The genes are TRBV6-5 and TRBJ2-1; TRBD2 matches 13 bases. Sequenced material: CD4+ T cells from blood, taken before the transplant. CDR3 bases: TGTGCCAGCAGTTCCCGGACTAGCGGGAGAAATGAGCAGTTCTTC. It encodes CASSSRTSGRNEQFF.